This T cell receptor delta chain was documented in a study of gamma-delta chains in newborns, infants, children. On the study more broadly: Microbial exposure reportedly drives polyclonal innate γδ T cell expansion after birth.

As for this clone: A read error is possible here, since a much larger clone lies one base away.

The germline V gene has CDR1 TSWWSYY and CDR2 QGS. CDR3 length equals 17 residues. TCRdb repeated clone calling on the reads with CATT. The sample lists roughly 2,700 delta-chain clones; around 46% were seen once. Source: blood, taken at baseline. The chain links TRDV1 to TRDJ3, with D possibly being TRDD3 (5 bases). This sequence was found in a child who received the measles vaccine. Written as DNA, the CDR3 is TGTGCTCTTGGGGAACTCCATAGCTCCTGGGACACCCGACAGACGTTTTTC. This codes for CALGELHSSWDTRQTFF.